The entry below gives a single T cell receptor beta chain sequence along with its context. Its target is not known. This sample was included in a study of T cells after yellow fever vaccination. Trimming took off 1 base at V and 2 bases at J, with 9 bases between the two ends. This CDR3 spans 15 amino acids. CDR1 is SGHVS, CDR2 FQNEAQ, per germline. One entry per CDR3 protein results from TCRdb running MiXCR on the 5' RACE reads. The data show some 500,000 distinct CDR3 sequences, with around an eighth seen just once and about 14% held by the top ten. Study results and limitations: Peaking faster, on day 5 versus 15, the secondary response was nonetheless weaker. Primary-vaccination clones mostly resurfaced post-booster (approximately 96% CD4, about 87% CD8).

The receptor was derived from a man aged 25 to 45 who received the YFV17D yellow fever vaccine. Sequencing was performed on PBMCs, taken on the day of the yellow fever booster vaccination. This chain links TRBV7-8 with TRBJ1-3; TRBD1 might be the D (5 bases). CDR3 loop: CASSLEGEPGNTIYF. The DNA of the CDR3 is TGTGCCAGCAGCTTAGAAGGGGAGCCTGGAAACACCATATATTTT.